A single sample gave rise to the 23 T cell receptor beta chains below, sequenced in a study of T cell repertoires in cytomegalovirus infection. One entry per CDR3 protein, called by TCRdb with MiXCR from the reads. The sample carries some 700,000 distinct CDR3 sequences, around a third recorded once. These TCRs are of unknown antigen specificity. This specimen was cultured PBMCs, taken from culture after CMV antigen stimulation. These TCRs come from a human donor in good health (CMV status not recorded). Some clones in this sample may be carry-over from other donors' samples.

The chain links TRBV5-1 to TRBJ2-1; D remains unclear. CDR3 length: 15 residues. Germline V gives CDR1 SGHRS, CDR2 YFSETQ. Deletions cut 1 base from V and 1 base from J, with 9 bases between. The CDR3 spells CASSLRLVSYNEQFF. The CDR3, as DNA: TGCGCCAGCAGCTTGAGGCTTGTTTCCTACAATGAGCAGTTCTTC.

This clonotype has more than one count but fewer than ten. This chain uses TRBV10-3 with TRBJ1-1; 7 bases map to TRBD1. Germline V gene lookup returns CDR1 ENHRY and CDR2 SYGVKD. V lost 2 bases and J lost 1; bases outside the gene matches: 4. This CDR3 has 15 residues. The CDR3, as DNA: TGTGCCATCAGTGAGGGGCCAGGGGGGAACACTGAAGCTTTCTTT. Translating gives CAISEGPGGNTEAFF.

This clonotype showed up just a few times. The rearrangement links TRBV11-2 to TRBJ2-7; TRBD1 is a possible D gene (6 bases). The germline gives CDR1 SGHAT, CDR2 FQNNGV. The length of the CDR3 is 16 residues. Between the trimmed V and J ends, which lost 1 base and 3 bases, there was a span of 16 bases. The CDR3 nucleotides are TGTGCCAGCAGCTTAGTTAGGCCAGGGGCCGTCTACGAGCAGTACTTC. It encodes CASSLVRPGAVYEQYF.

This clonotype was seen a few times. The chain links TRBV6-2 or TRBV6-3 to TRBJ2-3, with unresolved D. The germline V gene encodes CDR1 MNHEY and CDR2 SVGEGT. V lost 2 bases and J 0 bases, leaving 12 bases between the germline ends. The CDR3 length is 16 residues. The CDR3 here is CASSYLLSSSTDTQYF. DNA for the CDR3: TGTGCCAGCAGTTACCTCCTGAGTTCTAGCACAGATACGCAGTATTTT.

This clonotype has just a few counts. The V call is TRBV11-2, the J call TRBJ1-2, with 10 bases identical to TRBD1. V was pared by 6 bases and J by 2 bases, with 6 bases of the junction left unmatched. CDR3 length equals 15 residues. Germline-derived CDR1 and CDR2 are SGHAT and FQNNGV. The CDR3 spells CASSSGQGTNYGYTF. The CDR3 coding sequence is TGTGCCAGCAGTTCGGGACAGGGGACCAACTATGGCTACACCTTC.

This sequence joins TRBV15 and TRBJ2-7, with 7 bases fitting TRBD1. There are 13 residues in the CDR3. Looked up from germline, CDR1 is LNHNV and CDR2 is YYDKDF (reference sequence). The trim removed 5 bases at V and 5 bases at J, leaving 6 bases unmatched. CDR3 DNA: TGTGCCACCAGCCGACAGGGTCTCCACGAGCAGTACTTC. Protein sequence: CATSRQGLHEQYF. The full variable domain, rest sourced from reference TRBV15 and TRBJ2-7, is DAMVIQNPRYQVTQFGKPVTLSCSQTLNHNVMYWYQQKSSQAPKLLFHYYDKDFNNEADTPDNFQSRRPNTSFCFLDIRSPGLGDTAMYLCATSRQGLHEQYFGPGTRLTVT.

Points on this clonotype: This may be a read error, as it is one base from a much larger clone. V gene TRBV7-9 combines with J gene TRBJ1-1; D is ambiguous. The CDR3 runs 11 residues. Trimming took off 1 base at V and 9 bases at J, with 6 bases between the two ends. From germline, CDR1 is SEHNR and CDR2 FQNEAQ (reference sequence). The CDR3 protein is CASSLGRQAFF. CDR3 in DNA: TGTGCCAGCAGCTTAGGCAGGCAAGCTTTCTTT.

This clonotype appeared a few times. The chain employs TRBV12-5 and TRBJ2-2; no firm D call. The CDR3 runs to 15 residues. Germline CDR1 is LGHNT and CDR2 is FRNRAP. V was trimmed by 3 bases and J by 7 bases, leaving 15 bases between them. CDR3 in DNA: TGTGCTAGTGGTTTTGCGGCCCACGTAGGCGGGGAGCTGTTTTTT. Amino acids: CASGFAAHVGGELFF.

This chain uses TRBV18 with TRBJ2-7; TRBD2 matches at 9 bases. V dropped 4 bases and J dropped 6; count of bases not matched to a gene: 10. The CDR3 has 15 amino acids. Per the germline V gene, CDR1 is KGHSH and CDR2 is LQKENI. The CDR3 loop reads CASSQWRREGPEQYF. The DNA of the CDR3 is TGTGCCAGCTCACAATGGAGGCGGGAGGGCCCCGAGCAGTACTTC.

In this sample, this clonotype turned up a few times. This rearrangement joins TRBV5-1 to TRBJ2-7; D may be TRBD2 (5 bases). The V gene's germline CDR1 is SGHRS and CDR2 YFSETQ. Trimming stripped 3 bases from V and 0 bases from J, with 19 bases between. The CDR3 totals 17 residues. The DNA for the CDR3 is TGCGCCAGCAGCTATAGGGTCGTAAGAGACTACTCCTACGAGCAGTACTTC. As protein: CASSYRVVRDYSYEQYF.

V gene TRBV2 combines with J gene TRBJ2-1; D gene unclear. Trimming pared 7 bases from V and 5 bases from J, leaving 18 bases between. This CDR3 contains 15 residues. The germline gives CDR1 SNHLY, CDR2 FYNNEI. CDR3 sequence reads: CASIKDQEVNNEQFF. In DNA, the CDR3 is TGTGCCAGCATTAAGGACCAAGAGGTTAACAATGAGCAGTTCTTC.

The genes are TRBV4-1 and TRBJ2-5, with 7 positions matching TRBD2. Germline V gene sequence: CDR1 MGHRA, CDR2 YSYEKL. The V gene end was trimmed by 1 base and the J gene end by 4 bases; junction bases not matched to a gene: 6. This CDR3 is 15 amino acids long. The CDR3 sequence is CASSQARGLRETQYF. CDR3 sequence (DNA): TGCGCCAGCAGCCAAGCGAGGGGACTACGAGAGACCCAGTACTTC.

This clonotype was picked up a small number of times. The rearrangement links TRBV10-1 to TRBJ1-6; D is ambiguous. Germline values: CDR1 WNHNN, CDR2 SYGVQD (reference sequence). This CDR3 comprises 13 residues. V lost 4 bases, J lost 1 base, and 2 bases lay in between. The CDR3: CASSASYNSPLHF. The DNA for the CDR3 is TGCGCCAGCAGTGCGTCCTATAATTCACCCCTCCACTTT.

This clonotype was picked up one time. This chain connects TRBV4-3 to TRBJ2-4, with D possibly being TRBD2 (6 bases). V was trimmed by 0 bases and J by 3 bases, leaving 15 bases between them. Per the germline V gene, CDR1 is LGHNA and CDR2 is YSLEER. This CDR3 is 17 amino acids long. CDR3: CASSQEAGSSLKNIQYF. In DNA form, the CDR3 reads TGCGCCAGCAGCCAAGAGGCGGGGAGTTCCCTCAAAAACATTCAGTACTTC.

The chain couples TRBV27 to TRBJ2-1, with D uncertain. The CDR3 is 14 amino acids. Per germline, CDR1 MNHEY and CDR2 SMNVEV (reference sequence). Trimming took 10 bases from V and 3 from J, leaving 16 bases between them. In DNA, the CDR3 is TGTGCCACCTTTACCGGCTACCTCTACAATGAGCAGTTCTTC. Its protein product is CATFTGYLYNEQFF.

V and J are TRBV7-9 and TRBJ1-6; D remains ambiguous. The CDR3 consists of 12 residues. V gave up 3 bases and J gave up 13 bases, with 10 bases separating them. From germline, CDR1 is SEHNR and CDR2 FQNEAQ (reference sequence). This chain's CDR3 is CASSFPMGPLHF. The CDR3 nucleotides read TGTGCCAGCAGCTTCCCCATGGGCCCCCTCCACTTT. Full variable domain (remainder filled in from reference TRBV7-9 and TRBJ1-6): DTGVSQNPRHKITKRGQNVTFRCDPISEHNRLYWYRQTLGQGPEFLTYFQNEAQLEKSRLLSDRFSAERPKGSFSTLEIQRTEQGDSAMYLCASSFPMGPLHFGNGTRLTVT.

CDR3 protein: CASSSRRARGITDTQYF. The CDR3 region has the DNA TGTGCCAGCAGTTCACGTAGGGCTAGGGGAATCACAGATACGCAGTATTTT. The chain links TRBV28 to TRBJ2-3; the D gene is possibly TRBD1 (5 bases). CDR3 size: 17 residues. Germline CDR1 MDHEN, CDR2 SYDVKM. V lost 4 bases and J lost 2, with 19 bases in between. The whole variable domain, filled in from reference TRBV28 and TRBJ2-3, reads DVKVTQSSRYLVKRTGEKVFLECVQDMDHENMFWYRQDPGLGLRLIYFSYDVKMKEKGDIPEGYSVSREKKERFSLILESASTNQTSMYLCASSSRRARGITDTQYFGPGTRLTVL.

The chain uses TRBV6-6 and TRBJ1-3; D might be TRBD1 (5 bases). The CDR3 is 14 residues long. Germline CDR1 is MNHNY and CDR2 is SVGAGI (reference sequence). Trimming pared 5 bases from V and 3 bases from J, leaving 11 bases between. CDR3 loop: CASSAGTHGNTIYF. In nucleotides, the CDR3 is TGTGCCAGCAGTGCCGGGACTCATGGAAACACCATATATTTT.

This clonotype turned up a few times. This chain links TRBV28 with TRBJ2-7; a weak D match, TRBD1 (6 bases). The length of the CDR3 is 15 residues. Deletions cut 6 bases from V and 1 base from J, with 16 bases between. Germline values: CDR1 MDHEN, CDR2 SYDVKM. The CDR3 reads CASSRVGQGSYEQYF. The CDR3, as DNA: TGTGCCAGCAGCCGTGTTGGGCAGGGGTCCTACGAGCAGTACTTC.

The chain combines TRBV7-2 with TRBJ2-3, with TRBD2 as a possible D gene (5 bases). Germline V CDR1 and CDR2: SGHTA, FQGNSA. CDR3 length equals 13 residues. The V end lost 8 bases, the J end lost 4 bases, and 13 bases lay between the germline ends. CDR3 sequence: CASGEGGPDTQYF. For the CDR3, the DNA is TGTGCCAGCGGGGAAGGAGGACCAGATACGCAGTATTTT.

The V call is TRBV12-5, the J call TRBJ1-5; D uncertain. Germline V CDR1 and CDR2: LGHNT, FRNRAP. CDR3 size: 12 residues. Trimming cost V 5 bases and J 7 bases, with 9 bases left between them. The CDR3 reads CASGPGEQPQHF. CDR3 in DNA: TGTGCTAGTGGTCCCGGGGAACAGCCCCAGCATTTT. Full variable domain (remainder filled in from reference TRBV12-5 and TRBJ1-5): DARVTQTPRHKVTEMGQEVTMRCQPILGHNTVFWYRQTMMQGLELLAYFRNRAPLDDSGMPKDRFSAEMPDATLATLKIQPSEPRDSAVYFCASGPGEQPQHFGDGTRLSIL.

This clonotype was found many times. The chain is built from TRBV18 and TRBJ1-5, with a possible D match to TRBD1 (5 bases). The CDR3 is 13 residues long. V shed 8 bases and J shed 2 bases, with 10 bases lying between them. Germline assignment: CDR1 KGHSH and CDR2 LQKENI. CDR3 sequence: CASSPQGNQPQHF. DNA for the CDR3: TGTGCCAGCAGTCCACAGGGCAATCAGCCCCAGCATTTT.

This chain connects TRBV7-2 to TRBJ1-2; D remains unclear. The ends were cut back, 4 bases at V and 13 bases at J, with 13 bases in the middle. The CDR3 is 11 residues long. Germline lookup yields CDR1 SGHTA and CDR2 FQGNSA. The CDR3 DNA is TGTGCCAGCAGCTCTGGACCGCAGAGCACCTTC. Translated: CASSSGPQSTF.